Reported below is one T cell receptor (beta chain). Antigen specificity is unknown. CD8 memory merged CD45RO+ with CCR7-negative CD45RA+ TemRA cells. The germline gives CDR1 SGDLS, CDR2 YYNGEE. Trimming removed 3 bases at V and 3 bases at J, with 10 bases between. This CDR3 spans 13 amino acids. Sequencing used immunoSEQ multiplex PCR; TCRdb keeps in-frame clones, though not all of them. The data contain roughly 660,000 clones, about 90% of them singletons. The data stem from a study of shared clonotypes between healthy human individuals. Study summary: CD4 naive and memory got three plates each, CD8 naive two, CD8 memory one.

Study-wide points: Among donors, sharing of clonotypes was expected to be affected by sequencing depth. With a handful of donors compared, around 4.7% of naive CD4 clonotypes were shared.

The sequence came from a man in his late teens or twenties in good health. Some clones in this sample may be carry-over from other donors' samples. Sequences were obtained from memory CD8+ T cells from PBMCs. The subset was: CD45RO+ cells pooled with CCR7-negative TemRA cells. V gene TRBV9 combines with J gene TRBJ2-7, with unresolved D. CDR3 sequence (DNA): TGTGCCAGCAGCGCCCCTGATGGCTACGAGCAGTACTTC. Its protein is CASSAPDGYEQYF.